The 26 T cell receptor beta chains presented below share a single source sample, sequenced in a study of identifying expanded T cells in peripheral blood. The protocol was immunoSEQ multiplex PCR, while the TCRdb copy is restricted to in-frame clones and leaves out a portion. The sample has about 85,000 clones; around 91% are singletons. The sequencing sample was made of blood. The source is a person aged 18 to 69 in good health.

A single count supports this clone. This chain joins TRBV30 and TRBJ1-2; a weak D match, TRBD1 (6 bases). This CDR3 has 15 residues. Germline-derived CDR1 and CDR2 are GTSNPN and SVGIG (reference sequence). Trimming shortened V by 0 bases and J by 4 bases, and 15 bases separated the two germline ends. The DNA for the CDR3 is TGTGCCTGGAGTGTAATGTCCGCAGGGGCCTATGGCTACACCTTC. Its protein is CAWSVMSAGAYGYTF.

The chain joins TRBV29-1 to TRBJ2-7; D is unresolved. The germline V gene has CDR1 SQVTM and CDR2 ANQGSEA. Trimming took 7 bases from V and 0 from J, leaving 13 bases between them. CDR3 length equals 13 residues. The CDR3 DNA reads TGCAGCGCAAAGACGGTGAGCTCCTACGAGCAGTACTTC. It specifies CSAKTVSSYEQYF.

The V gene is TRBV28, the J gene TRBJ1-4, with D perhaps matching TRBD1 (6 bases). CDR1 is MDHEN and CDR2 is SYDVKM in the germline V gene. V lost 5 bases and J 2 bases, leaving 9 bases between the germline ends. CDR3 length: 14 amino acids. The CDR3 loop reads CASSKQGTNEKLFF. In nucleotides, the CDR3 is TGTGCCAGCAGTAAACAGGGTACTAATGAAAAACTGTTTTTT.

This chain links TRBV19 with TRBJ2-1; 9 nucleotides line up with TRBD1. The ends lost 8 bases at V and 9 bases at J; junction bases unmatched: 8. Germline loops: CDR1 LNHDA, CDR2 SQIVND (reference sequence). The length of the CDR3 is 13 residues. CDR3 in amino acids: CASGTGSRGEQFF. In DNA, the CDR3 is TGTGCCAGTGGGACAGGGAGTAGGGGTGAGCAGTTCTTC.

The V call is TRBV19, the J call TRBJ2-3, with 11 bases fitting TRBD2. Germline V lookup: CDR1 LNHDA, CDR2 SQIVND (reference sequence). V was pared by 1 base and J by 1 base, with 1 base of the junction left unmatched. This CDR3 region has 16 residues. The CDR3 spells CASSIATSGGTDTQYF. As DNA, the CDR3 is TGTGCCAGTAGTATAGCGACTAGCGGGGGCACAGATACGCAGTATTTT.

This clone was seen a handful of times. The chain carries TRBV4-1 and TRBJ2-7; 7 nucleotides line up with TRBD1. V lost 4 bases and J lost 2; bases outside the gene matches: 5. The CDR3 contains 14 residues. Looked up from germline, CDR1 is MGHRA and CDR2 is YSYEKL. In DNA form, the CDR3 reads TGCGCCAGCAGCCCCGACAGGGCAGCCTACGAGCAGTACTTC. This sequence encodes CASSPDRAAYEQYF.

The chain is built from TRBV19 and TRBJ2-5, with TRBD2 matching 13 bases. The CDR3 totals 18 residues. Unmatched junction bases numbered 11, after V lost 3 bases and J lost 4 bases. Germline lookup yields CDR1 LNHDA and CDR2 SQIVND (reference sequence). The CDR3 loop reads CASSITHRTSGRRETQYF. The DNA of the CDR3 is TGTGCCAGTAGTATTACCCATCGGACTAGCGGGAGACGAGAGACCCAGTACTTC.

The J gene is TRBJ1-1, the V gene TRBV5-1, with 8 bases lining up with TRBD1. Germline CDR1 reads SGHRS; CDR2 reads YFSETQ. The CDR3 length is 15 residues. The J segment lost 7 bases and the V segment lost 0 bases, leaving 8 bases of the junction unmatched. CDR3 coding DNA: TGCGCCAGCAGCTTGGGGACAGGGAAAGAGTTTGAAGCTTTCTTT. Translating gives CASSLGTGKEFEAFF.

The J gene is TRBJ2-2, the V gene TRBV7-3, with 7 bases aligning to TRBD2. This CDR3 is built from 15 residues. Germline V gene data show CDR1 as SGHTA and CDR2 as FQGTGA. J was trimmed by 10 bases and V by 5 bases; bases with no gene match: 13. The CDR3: CASSRSGMGTPELFF. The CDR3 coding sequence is TGTGCCAGCAGCCGAAGCGGGATGGGTACGCCGGAGCTGTTTTTT.

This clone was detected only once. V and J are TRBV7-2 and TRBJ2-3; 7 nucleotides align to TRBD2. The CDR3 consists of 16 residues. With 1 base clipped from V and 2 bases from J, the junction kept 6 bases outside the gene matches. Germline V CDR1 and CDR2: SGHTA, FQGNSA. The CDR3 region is CASSLGGSGVTDTQYF. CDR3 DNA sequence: TGTGCCAGCAGCTTAGGGGGCAGCGGGGTCACAGATACGCAGTATTTT.

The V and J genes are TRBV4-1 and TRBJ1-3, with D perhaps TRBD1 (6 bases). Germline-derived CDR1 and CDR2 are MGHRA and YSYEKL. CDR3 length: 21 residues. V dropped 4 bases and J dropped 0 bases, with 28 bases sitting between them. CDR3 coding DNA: TGCGCCAGCAGCCTCCGAGGAACCCGGGGCTCAGGGGTGAGCTCTGGAAACACCATATATTTT. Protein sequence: CASSLRGTRGSGVSSGNTIYF.

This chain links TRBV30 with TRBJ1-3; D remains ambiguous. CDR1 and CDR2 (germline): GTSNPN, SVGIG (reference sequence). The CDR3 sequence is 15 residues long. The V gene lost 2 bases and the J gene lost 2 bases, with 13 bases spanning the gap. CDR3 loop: CAWSLRQSTGNTIYF. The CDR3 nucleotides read TGTGCCTGGAGTCTCCGACAAAGCACTGGAAACACCATATATTTT.

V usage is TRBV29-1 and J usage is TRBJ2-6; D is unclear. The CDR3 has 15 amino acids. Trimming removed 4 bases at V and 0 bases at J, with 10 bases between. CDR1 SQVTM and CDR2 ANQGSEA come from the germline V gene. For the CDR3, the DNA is TGCAGCGTTGCAGACATCTTCTCTGGGGCCAACGTCCTGACTTTC. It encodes CSVADIFSGANVLTF.

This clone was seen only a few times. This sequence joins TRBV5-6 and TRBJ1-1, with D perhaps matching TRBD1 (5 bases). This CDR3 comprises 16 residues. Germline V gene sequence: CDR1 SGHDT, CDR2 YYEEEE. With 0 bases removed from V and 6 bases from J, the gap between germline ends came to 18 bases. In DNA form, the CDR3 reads TGTGCCAGCAGCTTGGTTCAGGGCGACGTTAAGGCTGAAGCTTTCTTT. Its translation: CASSLVQGDVKAEAFF.

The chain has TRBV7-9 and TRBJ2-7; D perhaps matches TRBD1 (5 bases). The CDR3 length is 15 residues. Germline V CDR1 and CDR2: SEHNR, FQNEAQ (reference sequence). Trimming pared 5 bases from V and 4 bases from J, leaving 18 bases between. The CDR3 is CASSPPSRAGYEQYF. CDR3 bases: TGTGCCAGCAGCCCTCCGTCCAGGGCTGGGTACGAGCAGTACTTC.

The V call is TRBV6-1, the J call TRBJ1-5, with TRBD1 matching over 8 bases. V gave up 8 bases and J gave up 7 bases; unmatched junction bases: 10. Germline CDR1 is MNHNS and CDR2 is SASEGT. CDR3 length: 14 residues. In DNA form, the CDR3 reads TGTGCCAGCGACATCTCAGGGGGCCAGCAGCCCCAGCATTTT. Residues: CASDISGGQQPQHF.

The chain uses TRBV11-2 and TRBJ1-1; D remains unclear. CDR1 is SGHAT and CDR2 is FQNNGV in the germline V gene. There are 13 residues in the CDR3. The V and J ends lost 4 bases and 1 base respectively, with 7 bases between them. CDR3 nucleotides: TGTGCCAGCAGCTCGAGCAGGAACACTGAAGCTTTCTTT. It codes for CASSSSRNTEAFF.

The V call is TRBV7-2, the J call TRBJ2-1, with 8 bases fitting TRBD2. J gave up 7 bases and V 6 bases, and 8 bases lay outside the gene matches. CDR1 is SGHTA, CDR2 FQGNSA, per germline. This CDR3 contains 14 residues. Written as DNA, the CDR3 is TGTGCCAGCAGGGTAGGGGCGGGAGGAAATGAGCAGTTCTTC. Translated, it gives CASRVGAGGNEQFF.

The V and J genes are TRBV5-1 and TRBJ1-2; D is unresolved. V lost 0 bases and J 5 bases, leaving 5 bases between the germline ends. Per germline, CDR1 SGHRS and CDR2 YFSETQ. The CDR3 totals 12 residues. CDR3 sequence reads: CASSLGAYGYTF. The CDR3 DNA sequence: TGCGCCAGCAGCTTGGGGGCTTATGGCTACACCTTC.

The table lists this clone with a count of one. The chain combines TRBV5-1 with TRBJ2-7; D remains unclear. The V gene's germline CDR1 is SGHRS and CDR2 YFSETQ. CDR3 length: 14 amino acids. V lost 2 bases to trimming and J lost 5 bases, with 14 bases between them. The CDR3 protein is CASSFAPGPNEQYF. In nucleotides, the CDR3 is TGCGCCAGCAGCTTCGCTCCCGGTCCTAACGAGCAGTACTTC.

The CDR3, as DNA: TGCAGCGTTCAATCAGGGTTGTCCTCCTATGGCTACACCTTC. Protein sequence: CSVQSGLSSYGYTF. V and J are TRBV29-1 and TRBJ1-2; a weak D match, TRBD1 (5 bases). Trimming took off 5 bases at V and 4 bases at J, with 17 bases between the two ends. This CDR3 contains 14 residues. Germline lookup yields CDR1 SQVTM and CDR2 ANQGSEA.

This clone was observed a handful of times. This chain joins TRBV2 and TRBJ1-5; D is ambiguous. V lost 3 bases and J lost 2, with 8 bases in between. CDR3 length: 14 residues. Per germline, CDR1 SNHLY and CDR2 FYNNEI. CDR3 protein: CASSERLGNQPQHF. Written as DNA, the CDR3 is TGTGCCAGCAGTGAGAGATTAGGCAATCAGCCCCAGCATTTT.

CDR3 loop: CASSHDRAHEQYF. The CDR3 bases are TGCGCCAGCAGCCACGACAGGGCACACGAGCAGTACTTC. The chain couples TRBV4-3 to TRBJ2-7; 7 positions match TRBD1. Germline V gene data show CDR1 as LGHNA and CDR2 as YSLEER. Trimming took 3 bases from V and 5 from J; bases not matched to a gene: 4. CDR3 length equals 13 residues.

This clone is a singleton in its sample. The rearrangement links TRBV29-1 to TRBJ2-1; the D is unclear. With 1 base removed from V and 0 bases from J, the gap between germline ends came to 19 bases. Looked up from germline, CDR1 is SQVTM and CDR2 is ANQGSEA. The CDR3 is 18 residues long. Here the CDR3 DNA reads TGCAGCGTTGAAGGGGCCGTCGACCACCAGAGCTCCTACAATGAGCAGTTCTTC. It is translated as CSVEGAVDHQSSYNEQFF.

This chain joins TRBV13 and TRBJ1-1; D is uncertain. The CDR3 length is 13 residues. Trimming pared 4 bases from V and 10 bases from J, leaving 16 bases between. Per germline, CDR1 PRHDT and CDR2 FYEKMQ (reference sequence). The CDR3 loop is CASSSIEAIGAFF. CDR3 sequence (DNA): TGTGCCAGCAGCTCTATAGAGGCTATCGGAGCTTTCTTT. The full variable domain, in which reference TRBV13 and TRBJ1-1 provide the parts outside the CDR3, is AAGVIQSPRHLIKEKRETATLKCYPIPRHDTVYWYQQGPGQDPQFLISFYEKMQSDKGSIPDRFSAQQFSDYHSELNMSSLELGDSALYFCASSSIEAIGAFFGQGTRLTVV.

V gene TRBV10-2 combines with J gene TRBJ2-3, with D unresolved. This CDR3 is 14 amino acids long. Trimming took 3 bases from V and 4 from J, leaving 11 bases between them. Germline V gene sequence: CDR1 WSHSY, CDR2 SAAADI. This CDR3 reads CASSDAPPPDTQYF. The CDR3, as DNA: TGCGCCAGCAGTGACGCCCCTCCCCCAGATACGCAGTATTTT.